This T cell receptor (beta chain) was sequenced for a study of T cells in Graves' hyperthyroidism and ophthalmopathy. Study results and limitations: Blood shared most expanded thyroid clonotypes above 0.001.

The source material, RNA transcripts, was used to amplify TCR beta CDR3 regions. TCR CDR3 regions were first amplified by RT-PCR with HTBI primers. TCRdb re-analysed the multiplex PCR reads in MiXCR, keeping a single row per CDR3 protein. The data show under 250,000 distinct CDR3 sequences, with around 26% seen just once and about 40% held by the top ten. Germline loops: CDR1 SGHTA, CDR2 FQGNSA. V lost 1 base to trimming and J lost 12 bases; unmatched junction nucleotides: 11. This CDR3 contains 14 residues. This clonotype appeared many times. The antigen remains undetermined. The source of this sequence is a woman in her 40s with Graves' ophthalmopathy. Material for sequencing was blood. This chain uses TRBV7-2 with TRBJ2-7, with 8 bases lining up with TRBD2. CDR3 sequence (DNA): TGTGCCAGCAGCTTAGAAGCGGGAGTTGGAGTGACGTACTTC. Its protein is CASSLEAGVGVTYF.